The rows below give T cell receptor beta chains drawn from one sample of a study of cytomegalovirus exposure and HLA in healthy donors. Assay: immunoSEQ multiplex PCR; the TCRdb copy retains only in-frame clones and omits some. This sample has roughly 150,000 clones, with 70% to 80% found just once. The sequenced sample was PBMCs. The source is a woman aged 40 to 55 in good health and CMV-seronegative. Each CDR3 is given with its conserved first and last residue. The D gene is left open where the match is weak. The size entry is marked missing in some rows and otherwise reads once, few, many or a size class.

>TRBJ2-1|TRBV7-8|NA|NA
CASSFRNRDFNEQFF
TGTGCCAGCAGCTTTCGGAACCGGGACTTCAATGAGCAGTTCTTC
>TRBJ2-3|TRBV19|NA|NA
CASSPLGARPSDTQYF
TGTGCCAGTAGTCCTCTAGGTGCAAGACCCTCAGATACGCAGTATTTT
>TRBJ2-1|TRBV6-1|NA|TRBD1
CASSVDRGPYEQFF
TGTGCCAGCAGTGTTGACAGGGGGCCCTATGAGCAGTTCTTC
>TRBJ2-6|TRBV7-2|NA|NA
CASSLGGAGANVLTF
TGTGCCAGCAGCTTAGGGGGCGCTGGGGCCAACGTCCTGACTTTC
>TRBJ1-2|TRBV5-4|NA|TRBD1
CASSFWDRGFYGYTF
TGTGCCAGCAGCTTTTGGGACAGGGGTTTCTATGGCTACACCTTC
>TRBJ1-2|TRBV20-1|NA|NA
CSAPYGYTF
TGCAGTGCTCCGTATGGCTACACCTTC
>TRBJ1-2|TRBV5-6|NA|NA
CATTRDGTGLLRAGYTF
TGTGCCACCACCCGGGACGGAACAGGGCTCTTAAGGGCTGGCTACACCTTC
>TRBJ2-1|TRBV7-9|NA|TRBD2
CASSSLAGGTNYNEQFF
TGTGCCAGCAGCTCCCTAGCGGGAGGGACGAACTACAATGAGCAGTTCTTC
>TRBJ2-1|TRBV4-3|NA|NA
CASSPRRLHREQFF
TGCGCCAGCAGCCCGCGGCGGTTACATCGGGAGCAGTTCTTC
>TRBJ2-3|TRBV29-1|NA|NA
CSVAGDTQYF
TGCAGCGTAGCCGGAGATACGCAGTATTTT
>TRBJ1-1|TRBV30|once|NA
CAWEQQVNTEAFF
TGTGCCTGGGAACAACAAGTGAACACTGAAGCTTTCTTT
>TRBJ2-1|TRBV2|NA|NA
CASTIGSYNEQFF
TGTGCCAGCACCATCGGCTCCTACAATGAGCAGTTCTTC
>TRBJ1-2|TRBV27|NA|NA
CASLGGSGYTF
TGTGCCAGCCTCGGGGGGAGCGGCTACACCTTC
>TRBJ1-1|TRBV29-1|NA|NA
CSVGRRGGTEAFF
TGCAGCGTTGGGAGGAGGGGCGGCACTGAAGCTTTCTTT
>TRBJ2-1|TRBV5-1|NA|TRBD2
CASSLSGGLYNEQFF
TGCGCCAGCAGCTTGAGCGGGGGACTCTACAATGAGCAGTTCTTC
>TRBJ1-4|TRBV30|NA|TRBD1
CAWGTGGTNEKLFF
TGTGCCTGGGGAACAGGGGGAACTAATGAAAAACTGTTTTTT
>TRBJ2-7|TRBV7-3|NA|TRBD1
CASSPTGGYNYEQYF
TGTGCCAGCAGCCCGACAGGGGGGTATAACTACGAGCAGTACTTC
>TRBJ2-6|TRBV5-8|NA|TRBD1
CASSPDRAGANGLTF
TGTGCCAGCAGCCCCGACAGGGCTGGGGCCAACGGCCTGACTTTC
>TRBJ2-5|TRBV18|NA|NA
CASSPSLGQGQETQYF
TGTGCCAGCTCACCCAGCTTAGGGCAGGGACAAGAGACCCAGTACTTC
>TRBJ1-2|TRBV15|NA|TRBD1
CATSRFQGKGAGSYGYTF
TGTGCCACCAGCAGATTTCAAGGGAAGGGGGCGGGCAGCTATGGCTACACCTTC
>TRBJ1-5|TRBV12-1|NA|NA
CASSDVRGSNQPQHF
TGTGCCAGCAGCGATGTACGCGGAAGCAATCAGCCCCAGCATTTT
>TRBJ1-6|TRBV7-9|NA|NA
CASSLTGDNSPLHF
TGTGCCAGCAGCTTGACGGGGGATAATTCACCCCTCCACTTT